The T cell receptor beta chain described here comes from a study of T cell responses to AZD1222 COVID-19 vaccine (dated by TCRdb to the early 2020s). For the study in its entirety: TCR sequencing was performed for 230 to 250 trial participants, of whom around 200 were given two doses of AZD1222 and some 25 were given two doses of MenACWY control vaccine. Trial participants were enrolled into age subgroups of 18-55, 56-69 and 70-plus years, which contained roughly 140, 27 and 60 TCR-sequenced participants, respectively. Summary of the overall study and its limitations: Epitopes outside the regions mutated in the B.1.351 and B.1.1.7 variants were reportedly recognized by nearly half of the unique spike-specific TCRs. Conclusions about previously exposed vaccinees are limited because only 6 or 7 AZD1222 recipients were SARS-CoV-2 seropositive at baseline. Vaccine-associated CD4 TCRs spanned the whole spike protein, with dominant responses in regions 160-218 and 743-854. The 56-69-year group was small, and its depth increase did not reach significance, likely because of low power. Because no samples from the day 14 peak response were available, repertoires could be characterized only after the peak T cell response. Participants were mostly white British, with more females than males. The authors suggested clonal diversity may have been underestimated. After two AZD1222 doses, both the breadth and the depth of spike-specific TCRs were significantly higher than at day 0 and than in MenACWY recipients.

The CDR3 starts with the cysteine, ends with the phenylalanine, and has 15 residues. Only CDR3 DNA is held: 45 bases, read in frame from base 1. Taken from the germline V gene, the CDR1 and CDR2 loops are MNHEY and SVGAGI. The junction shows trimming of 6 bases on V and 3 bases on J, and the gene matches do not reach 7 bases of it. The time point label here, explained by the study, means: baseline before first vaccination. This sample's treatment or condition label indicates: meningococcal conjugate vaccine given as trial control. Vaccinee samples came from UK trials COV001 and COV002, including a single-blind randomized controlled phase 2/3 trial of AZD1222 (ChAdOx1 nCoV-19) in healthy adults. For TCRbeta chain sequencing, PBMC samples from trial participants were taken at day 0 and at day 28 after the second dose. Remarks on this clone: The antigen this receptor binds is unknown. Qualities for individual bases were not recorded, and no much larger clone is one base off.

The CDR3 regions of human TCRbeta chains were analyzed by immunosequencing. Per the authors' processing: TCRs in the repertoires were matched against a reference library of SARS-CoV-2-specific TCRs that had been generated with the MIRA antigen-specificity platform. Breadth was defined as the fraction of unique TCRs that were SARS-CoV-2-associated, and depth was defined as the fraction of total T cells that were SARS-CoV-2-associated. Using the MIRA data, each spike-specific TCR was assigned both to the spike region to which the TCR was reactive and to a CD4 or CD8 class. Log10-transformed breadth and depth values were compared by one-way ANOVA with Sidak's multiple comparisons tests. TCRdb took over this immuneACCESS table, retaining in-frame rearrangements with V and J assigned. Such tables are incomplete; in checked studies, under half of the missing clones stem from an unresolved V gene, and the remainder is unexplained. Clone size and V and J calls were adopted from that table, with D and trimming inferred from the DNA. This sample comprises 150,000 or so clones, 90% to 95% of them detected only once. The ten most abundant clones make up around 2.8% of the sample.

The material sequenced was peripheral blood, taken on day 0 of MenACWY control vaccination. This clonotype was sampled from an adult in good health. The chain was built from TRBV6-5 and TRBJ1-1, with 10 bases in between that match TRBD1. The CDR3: CASSRGTGAYTEAFF. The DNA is TGTGCCAGCAGCCGGGGGACAGGGGCTTACACTGAAGCTTTCTTT.